The 21 T cell receptor beta chains below all came from one sample that was sequenced in a study of cytomegalovirus exposure and HLA in healthy donors. The PCR was carried out with 60 Vbeta primers and 13 Jbeta primers. The assay was immunoSEQ multiplex PCR, and TCRdb's table has in-frame clones only and misses some. The profile covers about 140,000 clones, with more than 70% appearing a single time and about 5.3% taken by the ten largest. Input material: PBMCs. The receptors originated from a woman in her forties or fifties in good health and CMV-seronegative.

The chain employs TRBV5-4 and TRBJ2-7; 15 nucleotides line up with TRBD2. Germline V gene sequence: CDR1 SGHNT, CDR2 YYREEE (reference sequence). The CDR3 is 16 amino acids. V lost 4 bases and J lost 5; bases outside the gene matches: 7. The CDR3 DNA sequence: TGTGCCAGCAGCCTCCGGACTAGCGGGGGGGTGAACGAGCAGTACTTC. Translating it yields CASSLRTSGGVNEQYF.

The chain recombines TRBV28 with TRBJ1-1; possible D gene TRBD1, 5 bases. The CDR3 has 15 residues. Germline V gene sequence: CDR1 MDHEN, CDR2 SYDVKM. Deletions cut 2 bases from V and 4 bases from J, with 14 bases between. CDR3 DNA: TGTGCCAGCAGTTTACAGGGCGTCCCTGGCACTGAAGCTTTCTTT. Amino acids: CASSLQGVPGTEAFF.

The DNA of the CDR3 is TGCAGCGTCTCCGGGGGGACGGATAACGAGCAGTACTTC. Amino acids: CSVSGGTDNEQYF. The J gene is TRBJ2-7, the V gene TRBV29-1; TRBD2 matches 7 bases. The CDR3 sequence is 13 residues long. After removal of 6 bases from V and 5 bases from J, the junction contained 10 bases not matched to a gene. In germline, CDR1 is SQVTM, CDR2 ANQGSEA.

This clone has just a few counts. This rearrangement joins TRBV6-5 to TRBJ1-2; D gene unclear. The CDR3 runs to 13 residues. The germline V and J ends were trimmed by 4 bases and 4 bases, with 10 bases remaining between them. The germline CDR1 and CDR2 sequences are MNHEY and SVGAGI. The CDR3 reads CASSSSGPYGYTF. Here the CDR3 DNA reads TGTGCCAGCAGTTCCTCGGGCCCCTATGGCTACACCTTC.

This chain's CDR3 is CASSLGQGADYGYTF. The CDR3 DNA is TGTGCCAGCAGCCTCGGACAGGGGGCGGACTATGGCTACACCTTC. The chain has TRBV11-2 and TRBJ1-2, with 11 bases matching TRBD1. The CDR3 is 15 amino acids. Germline V gene lookup returns CDR1 SGHAT and CDR2 FQNNGV. The J segment lost 3 bases and the V segment lost 5 bases, leaving 5 bases of the junction unmatched.

Here the CDR3 reads CASRGGTGEQYF. The CDR3 coding sequence is TGTGCCAGCAGGGGAGGGACAGGGGAGCAGTATTTT. The chain employs TRBV6-5 and TRBJ2-3, with TRBD1 identical over 10 bases. The junction had 5 bases not matched to a gene; V was cut back by 6 bases and J by 11 bases. The CDR3 covers 12 residues. Germline V gene data show CDR1 as MNHEY and CDR2 as SVGAGI.

The V call is TRBV6-1, the J call TRBJ1-5; D possibly corresponds to TRBD1 (5 bases). Germline CDR1 MNHNS, CDR2 SASEGT. This CDR3 is 16 amino acids long. V lost 4 bases and J lost 0, with 13 bases in between. Written as DNA, the CDR3 is TGTGCCAGCAGTGGGAAACAGGTTCGTAGCAATCAGCCCCAGCATTTT. It yields the protein CASSGKQVRSNQPQHF.

The chain joins TRBV14 to TRBJ2-7, with a weak D call TRBD1 (6 bases). The CDR3 is made up of 14 amino acids. Trimming pared 2 bases from V and 7 bases from J, leaving 15 bases between. Per the germline V gene, CDR1 is SGHDN and CDR2 is FVKESK. DNA for the CDR3: TGTGCCAGCAGCCAACACAGCGACCAGGGGGAGCAGTACTTC. This gives the protein CASSQHSDQGEQYF.

V usage is TRBV29-1 and J usage is TRBJ1-4, with no clear D. In germline, CDR1 is SQVTM, CDR2 ANQGSEA. This CDR3 contains 11 residues. V was clipped by 4 bases and J by 5 bases, with 5 bases between them. The CDR3 DNA follows: TGCAGCGTTGGACTGAATGAAAAACTGTTTTTT. Protein: CSVGLNEKLFF.

This clone was seen once. CDR3 in DNA: TGTGCCAGCAGCGTATCTAGCGGGGGGTATTATGAGCAGTTCTTC. Translating gives CASSVSSGGYYEQFF. This chain links TRBV9 with TRBJ2-1; 11 bases align to TRBD2. This CDR3 comprises 15 residues. Germline V lookup: CDR1 SGDLS, CDR2 YYNGEE. The V segment lost 1 base and the J segment 8 bases; nucleotides outside the gene matches: 5.

The CDR3 loop reads CASSAPGWETQYF. The DNA of the CDR3 is TGCGCCAGCAGCGCCCCCGGGTGGGAGACCCAGTACTTC. The chain combines TRBV4-3 with TRBJ2-5, with unresolved D. Germline lookup yields CDR1 LGHNA and CDR2 YSLEER. This CDR3 is 13 amino acids long. Between the trimmed V and J ends, which lost 5 bases and 5 bases, there was a span of 12 bases.

This chain uses TRBV11-2 with TRBJ1-5; 8 bases agree with TRBD1. The CDR3 runs to 18 residues. The germline V gene has CDR1 SGHAT and CDR2 FQNNGV. V lost 4 bases and J lost 0; bases outside the gene matches: 11. In nucleotides, the CDR3 is TGTGCCAGCAGCTCCCCACGACAGGGGCCCTATAGCAATCAGCCCCAGCATTTT. The encoded protein is CASSSPRQGPYSNQPQHF.

This rearrangement joins TRBV6-6 to TRBJ1-1; TRBD1 agrees at 8 bases. The V segment lost 0 bases and the J segment 3 bases; nucleotides outside the gene matches: 3. CDR1 and CDR2 (germline): MNHNY, SVGAGI (reference sequence). CDR3 length: 15 residues. Here the CDR3 reads CASSYSMDRDTEAFF. CDR3 in DNA: TGTGCCAGCAGTTACTCGATGGACAGGGACACTGAAGCTTTCTTT.

The chain has TRBV5-1 and TRBJ1-4; D unclear. The CDR3 runs 17 residues. Trimming cost V 0 bases and J 0 bases, with 12 bases left between them. CDR1 is SGHRS and CDR2 is YFSETQ in the germline V gene. In DNA form, the CDR3 reads TGCGCCAGCAGCTTGGGCCCCGGGAGGCCAACTAATGAAAAACTGTTTTTT. It codes for CASSLGPGRPTNEKLFF.

The chain is built from TRBV4-1 and TRBJ1-4; 7 bases agree with TRBD1. The trim removed 5 bases at V and 5 bases at J, leaving 11 bases unmatched. Germline V gene lookup returns CDR1 MGHRA and CDR2 YSYEKL. CDR3 length equals 16 residues. The CDR3 region has the DNA TGCGCCAGCAGCATCCTTCCAAGGGGGCGGAATGAAAAACTGTTTTTT. It encodes CASSILPRGRNEKLFF.

This clone has only one observation. The CDR3 nucleotides are TGTGCCAGCAGCTCTCCTCCGAACACTGAAGCTTTCTTT. It is translated as CASSSPPNTEAFF. The chain employs TRBV11-2 and TRBJ1-1; no reliable D call. The CDR3 runs to 13 residues. The germline V gene has CDR1 SGHAT and CDR2 FQNNGV. The germline V and J ends were trimmed by 4 bases and 1 base, with 7 bases remaining between them.

The V gene is TRBV2, the J gene TRBJ2-5; weak D call: TRBD1 (5 bases). Germline V gene lookup returns CDR1 SNHLY and CDR2 FYNNEI. V shed 8 bases and J shed 5 bases, with 18 bases lying between them. There are 14 residues in the CDR3. Here the CDR3 DNA reads TGTGCCAGCCAGATGGGGATCAGGGTCGAGACCCAGTACTTC. Translating gives CASQMGIRVETQYF.

The rearrangement uses TRBV7-2 and TRBJ2-6; D ambiguous. The CDR3 is 17 residues long. Per the germline V gene, CDR1 is SGHTA and CDR2 is FQGNSA. Deletions cut 0 bases from V and 0 bases from J, with 9 bases between. This CDR3 reads CASSLAAASSGANVLTF. The CDR3 bases are TGTGCCAGCAGCTTAGCCGCGGCTAGCTCTGGGGCCAACGTCCTGACTTTC.

V is TRBV7-2 and J is TRBJ1-5, with 7 nucleotides matching TRBD1. Trimming took 2 bases from V and 7 from J; bases not matched to a gene: 5. CDR3 length: 14 amino acids. CDR1 and CDR2 (germline): SGHTA, FQGNSA. The DNA of the CDR3 is TGTGCCAGCAGCTTAAGAGGGGGCGGCCAGCCCCAGCATTTT. This sequence encodes CASSLRGGGQPQHF.

The rearrangement joins TRBV7-6 to TRBJ1-1; TRBD1 agrees at 9 bases. The CDR3 covers 16 residues. CDR1 and CDR2 from the germline V gene are SGHVS and FNYEAQ. Trimming at V came to 6 bases and at J to 5 bases, leaving 13 bases not matched to a gene. CDR3 nucleotide sequence: TGTGCCAGCAGTTCAGGGGGGGGGACAGGGAGGACTGAAGCTTTCTTT. Protein product: CASSSGGGTGRTEAFF.

The V and J genes are TRBV28 and TRBJ1-4; D not resolved. CDR3 size: 14 residues. Trimming left V 5 bases short and J 3 bases short, with 10 bases between. CDR1 and CDR2 from the germline V gene are MDHEN and SYDVKM. The CDR3 here is CASSLVLSNEKLFF. The CDR3 bases are TGTGCCAGCAGTCTTGTCCTATCTAATGAAAAACTGTTTTTT.